The 23 T cell receptor beta chains reported below all come from one sample, sequenced in a study of patients and donors after allogeneic stem cell transplantation. TCRdb fed the RT-PCR reads into MiXCR, producing one record per CDR3 protein. The sample shows roughly 880,000 distinct CDR3 sequences, approximately 18% of them seen only once. Sequenced sample: blood, either unsorted or a sorted T cell fraction (not recorded which). These receptor sequences come from a human donor who was either an allogeneic HSCT recipient or a stem cell or donor lymphocyte infusion donor (not recorded which). It is not recorded whose cells these are; they may come from a transplant donor.

This clonotype was counted only a few times. The chain recombines TRBV12-3 or TRBV12-4 with TRBJ2-3; TRBD2 agrees at 7 bases. Germline trimming cut 5 bases from V and 4 bases from J; bases unmatched to any gene: 15. The CDR3 length is 17 residues. The CDR3: CASSPFRTSIRADTQYF. The CDR3 nucleotides read TGTGCCAGCAGTCCGTTTCGGACTAGTATCAGGGCAGATACGCAGTATTTT.

The CDR3 loop is CASSKDTIMSTEAFF. CDR3 nucleotides: TGCGCCAGCAGCAAGGACACCATAATGAGCACTGAAGCTTTCTTT. This chain connects TRBV5-1 to TRBJ1-1; D possibly corresponds to TRBD1 (5 bases). CDR3 length: 15 residues. Trimming removed 4 bases at V and 4 bases at J, with 17 bases between. The V gene's germline CDR1 is SGHRS and CDR2 YFSETQ.

This chain uses TRBV9 with TRBJ1-1; D remains ambiguous. V was clipped by 0 bases and J by 8 bases, with 11 bases between them. Per the germline V gene, CDR1 is SGDLS and CDR2 is YYNGEE. This CDR3 is built from 13 residues. The CDR3: CASSVVTRYEAFF. The CDR3 DNA follows: TGTGCCAGCAGCGTAGTAACACGGTACGAAGCTTTCTTT.

Only a few counts were recorded for this clonotype. The chain links TRBV6-1 to TRBJ2-5, with TRBD1 matching over 7 bases. The CDR3 extends over 14 amino acids. Germline CDR1 and CDR2: MNHNS and SASEGT. The J segment lost 2 bases and the V segment lost 8 bases, leaving 8 bases of the junction unmatched. CDR3 nucleotide sequence: TGTGCCAGCCGACGACAGGGTGGGCAAGAGACCCAGTACTTC. This gives the protein CASRRQGGQETQYF.

This clonotype has just a few counts. The V and J genes are TRBV9 and TRBJ1-6, with D possibly matching TRBD1 (5 bases). Germline-derived CDR1 and CDR2 are SGDLS and YYNGEE. The CDR3 is 18 residues long. The V end lost 3 bases, the J end lost 0 bases, and 16 bases lay between the germline ends. CDR3 sequence (DNA): TGTGCCAGCAGCGCAGAACCAGGGAAGAGCTCCTATAATTCACCCCTCCACTTT. Translation gives CASSAEPGKSSYNSPLHF.

The V gene is TRBV25-1, the J gene TRBJ1-1; weak D call: TRBD1 (6 bases). V lost 5 bases and J lost 6, with 13 bases in between. The CDR3 is made up of 13 amino acids. The V gene's germline CDR1 is MGHDK and CDR2 SYGVNS. CDR3 nucleotide sequence: TGTGCCAGCAGTTTTTCGGGGGCAGCTGAAGCTTTCTTT. Residues: CASSFSGAAEAFF.

Here the CDR3 reads CASSLQGAGEKLFF. The DNA for the CDR3 is TGTGCCAGCAGTTTACAGGGGGCAGGAGAAAAACTGTTTTTT. This chain connects TRBV27 to TRBJ1-4; the match to TRBD1 covers 8 bases. Per the germline V gene, CDR1 is MNHEY and CDR2 is SMNVEV (reference sequence). V lost 2 bases and J lost 8; bases outside the gene matches: 4. This CDR3 spans 14 amino acids.

This clonotype was seen only a few times. The rearrangement uses TRBV6-1 and TRBJ2-1, with no clear D. The CDR3 is 14 amino acids. Germline V gene data show CDR1 as MNHNS and CDR2 as SASEGT. V gave up 10 bases and J gave up 4 bases, with 17 bases separating them. CDR3 loop: CATKRGKRYNEQFF. Here the CDR3 DNA reads TGTGCCACCAAACGTGGGAAGAGATACAATGAGCAGTTCTTC.

This clonotype occurred a few times. The chain couples TRBV20-1 to TRBJ1-6, with 9 bases identical to TRBD1. Germline assignment: CDR1 DFQATT and CDR2 SNEGSKA (reference sequence). The CDR3 extends over 13 amino acids. With 6 bases clipped from V and 5 bases from J, the junction kept 2 bases outside the gene matches. The CDR3 region is CSARDRDNSPLHF. The CDR3 DNA follows: TGCAGTGCACGGGACAGGGATAATTCACCCCTCCACTTT.

The gene calls are TRBV15 and TRBJ2-5; D is unresolved. This CDR3 has 14 residues. V lost 3 bases to trimming and J lost 7 bases, with 15 bases between them. The germline V gene encodes CDR1 LNHNV and CDR2 YYDKDF (reference sequence). The CDR3 reads CATSSTRRDGTQYF. The CDR3 DNA is TGTGCCACCAGCAGTACGCGGAGAGATGGGACCCAGTACTTC. Combining the CDR3 with reference TRBV15 and TRBJ2-5 gives the whole variable domain DAMVIQNPRYQVTQFGKPVTLSCSQTLNHNVMYWYQQKSSQAPKLLFHYYDKDFNNEADTPDNFQSRRPNTSFCFLDIRSPGLGDTAMYLCATSSTRRDGTQYFGPGTRLLVL.

This chain joins TRBV7-9 and TRBJ1-2; D might be TRBD1 (5 bases). The CDR3 has 15 residues. Germline lookup yields CDR1 SEHNR and CDR2 FQNEAQ (reference sequence). Trimming pared 5 bases from V and 0 bases from J, leaving 13 bases between. Here the CDR3 reads CASSTRQLSNYGYTF. CDR3 DNA: TGTGCCAGCAGCACGAGACAGCTGTCTAACTATGGCTACACCTTC.

This clonotype was found a few times. At one boundary the junction diverges from the germline segment, which might be a read error. The chain recombines TRBV10-3 with TRBJ1-5; D gene ambiguous. The CDR3 length is 13 residues. The germline V gene has CDR1 ENHRY and CDR2 SYGVKD. The CDR3: CAISEYSDQPQHF. The CDR3 DNA follows: TGTGCCATCAGCGAGTACTCCGATCAGCCCCAGCATTTT.

V is TRBV7-3 and J is TRBJ2-1; no clear D. V shed 2 bases and J shed 6 bases, with 8 bases lying between them. Germline CDR1 and CDR2: SGHTA and FQGTGA. The CDR3 totals 13 residues. CDR3 in DNA: TGTGCCAGCAGCTTATCTAGGGTCAATGAGCAGTTCTTC. Encoded protein: CASSLSRVNEQFF.

The chain is built from TRBV4-1 and TRBJ2-4; 7 bases align to TRBD1. Germline values: CDR1 MGHRA, CDR2 YSYEKL. The CDR3 spans 17 residues. V was pared by 0 bases and J by 8 bases, with 13 bases of the junction left unmatched. CDR3 nucleotides: TGCGCCAGCAGCCAAGAAGTCGGCAGGGGGTTTAGGGACATTCAGTACTTC. As protein: CASSQEVGRGFRDIQYF.

This clonotype has just a few counts. The V and J genes are TRBV5-1 and TRBJ2-3; D remains ambiguous. Germline V gene sequence: CDR1 SGHRS, CDR2 YFSETQ. The V and J ends lost 0 bases and 6 bases respectively, with 11 bases between them. CDR3 size: 14 residues. CDR3 amino acids: CASSLGGREDTQYF. The CDR3 DNA is TGCGCCAGCAGCTTGGGGGGTCGAGAGGATACGCAGTATTTT. Full variable domain (missing parts from reference TRBV5-1 and TRBJ2-3): KAGVTQTPRYLIKTRGQQVTLSCSPISGHRSVSWYQQTPGQGLQFLFEYFSETQRNKGNFPGRFSGRQFSNSRSEMNVSTLELGDSALYLCASSLGGREDTQYFGPGTRLTVL.

The chain joins TRBV10-2 to TRBJ1-1; 9 positions match TRBD1. J lost 2 bases, V lost 7 bases, and 11 bases had no gene match. Per germline, CDR1 WSHSY and CDR2 SAAADI. The CDR3 length is 16 residues. The CDR3: CASTGGDRALNTEAFF. In nucleotides, the CDR3 is TGCGCCAGCACCGGTGGGGACAGGGCACTCAACACTGAAGCTTTCTTT.

V is TRBV5-1 and J is TRBJ1-1; TRBD1 might be the D (6 bases). The CDR3 spans 15 residues. Germline V CDR1 and CDR2: SGHRS, YFSETQ. Trimming removed 4 bases from V and 1 base from J, with 14 bases in between. DNA for the CDR3: TGCGCCAGCAGCCCATACAGGGCCCGGAACACTGAAGCTTTCTTT. This sequence encodes CASSPYRARNTEAFF. Together with reference TRBV5-1 and TRBJ1-1, the CDR3 gives the full variable domain: KAGVTQTPRYLIKTRGQQVTLSCSPISGHRSVSWYQQTPGQGLQFLFEYFSETQRNKGNFPGRFSGRQFSNSRSEMNVSTLELGDSALYLCASSPYRARNTEAFFGQGTRLTVV.

The rearrangement uses TRBV20-1 and TRBJ1-5; TRBD1 might be the D (6 bases). Germline V gene data show CDR1 as DFQATT and CDR2 as SNEGSKA (reference sequence). Between the trimmed V and J ends, which lost 3 bases and 5 bases, there was a span of 17 bases. The CDR3 totals 15 residues. The CDR3 region has the DNA TGCAGTGCTAGTAGTCGGGGGGGCACGTATCAGCCCCAGCATTTT. This gives the protein CSASSRGGTYQPQHF.

This clonotype was seen a handful of times. The rearrangement links TRBV4-2 to TRBJ2-5, with 8 positions matching TRBD2. Germline CDR1 LGHNA, CDR2 YNFKEQ. The CDR3 length is 17 residues. Trimming removed 0 bases from V and 4 bases from J; junction bases left unmatched: 10. CDR3 bases: TGTGCCAGCAGCCAAGATCACGGGGGGGGCTGGGGAGAGACCCAGTACTTC. Translating it yields CASSQDHGGGWGETQYF.

The chain links TRBV5-5 to TRBJ1-2; TRBD1 agrees at 7 bases. V lost 2 bases, J lost 4 bases, and 5 bases stayed unmatched. Looked up from germline, CDR1 is SGHKS and CDR2 is YYEKEE (reference sequence). CDR3 length: 14 residues. The CDR3 nucleotides read TGTGCCAGCAGCTTCCAAGGGGGCATCTATGGCTACACCTTC. Protein sequence: CASSFQGGIYGYTF.

This clonotype was found a few times. The V gene is TRBV12-3 or TRBV12-4, the J gene TRBJ2-7, with D perhaps assigned TRBD1 or TRBD2 (5 bases each). This CDR3 is built from 15 residues. The V and J ends lost 2 bases and 1 base respectively, with 12 bases between them. CDR3 protein: CASSLRGVESYEQYF. In DNA form, the CDR3 reads TGTGCCAGCAGTTTACGAGGGGTGGAATCCTACGAGCAGTACTTC.

The chain links TRBV6-2 or TRBV6-3 to TRBJ2-3; TRBD2 aligns across 11 bases. CDR3 size: 15 residues. Germline lookup yields CDR1 MNHEY and CDR2 SVGEGT. V dropped 5 bases and J dropped 1; count of bases not matched to a gene: 2. The CDR3 nucleotides read TGTGCCAGCAGTCGACTAGCGGGGCGCACAGATACGCAGTATTTT. Residues: CASSRLAGRTDTQYF.

This clonotype appeared a few times. The chain recombines TRBV20-1 with TRBJ1-1; the D gene is possibly TRBD1 (5 bases). V was pared by 0 bases and J by 6 bases, with 8 bases between. CDR1 DFQATT and CDR2 SNEGSKA come from the germline V gene (reference sequence). The length of the CDR3 is 12 residues. CDR3 DNA: TGCAGTGCTAGAGATGGGGGTGCTGAAGCTTTCTTT. It translates to CSARDGGAEAFF.